The 17 T cell receptor beta chains presented below share a single source sample, sequenced in a study of T cells expressing NK-cell markers. TCRdb re-called the 5' RACE reads and catalogs CDR3 proteins one per entry, DNA excluded. Here the sample table reports roughly 160,000 distinct CDR3 sequences. The sequencing input was blood T cells: a sorted CD56 or NKG2C T cell subset, CD4+ or CD8+ T cells, or bulk PBMC T cells (not recorded which). The receptors here all came from a woman between 18 and 70 years old in good health.

The V and J genes are TRBV5-1 and TRBJ2-7; TCRdb's D call, TRBD2, is unchecked because there is no DNA. The CDR3 spans 16 residues. CDR1 is SGHRS, CDR2 YFSETQ, per germline. This CDR3 is CASSGIGTSGIDEQYF.

The chain uses TRBV6-5 and TRBJ2-7; TCRdb's D call, TRBD1, is unchecked because there is no DNA. Germline CDR1 and CDR2: MNHEY and SVGAGI. The CDR3 extends over 14 amino acids. CDR3 amino acids: CASSYSGQGNEQYF.

The rearrangement links TRBV9 to TRBJ2-7; the D call from TCRdb, TRBD2, cannot be confirmed without DNA. The CDR3 sequence is 14 residues long. In germline, CDR1 is SGDLS, CDR2 YYNGEE. CDR3 residues: CASSVRLAGDEQYF.

The CDR3 here is CASSFTDSGGGTQYF. The J gene is TRBJ2-5, the V gene TRBV5-1; TCRdb gives TRBD2 as the D gene, but with no DNA this cannot be confirmed. Germline CDR1 reads SGHRS; CDR2 reads YFSETQ. The CDR3 extends over 15 amino acids.

The V call is TRBV5-6, the J call TRBJ2-1; checking the TCRdb D call of TRBD2 is not possible without DNA. This CDR3 spans 15 amino acids. Germline CDR1 SGHDT, CDR2 YYEEEE. The CDR3 region is CASSNLAGGPNEQFF.

The CDR3 here is CASSLRRGATPYNEQFF. The gene calls are TRBV7-9 and TRBJ2-1. Germline lookup yields CDR1 SEHNR and CDR2 FQNEAQ (reference sequence). This CDR3 has 17 amino acids.

V is TRBV7-2 and J is TRBJ2-2. CDR1 and CDR2 from the germline V gene are SGHTA and FQGNSA. This CDR3 is built from 13 residues. The CDR3 protein is CASSLRSTGELFF. Supplemented by reference TRBV7-2 and TRBJ2-2, the full variable domain reads GAGVSQSPSNKVTEKGKDVELRCDPISGHTALYWYRQSLGQGLEFLIYFQGNSAPDKSGLPSDRFSAERTGGSVSTLTIQRTQQEDSAVYLCASSLRSTGELFFGEGSRLTVL.

The V and J genes are TRBV11-1 and TRBJ2-7. Germline-derived CDR1 and CDR2 are SGHAT and FQDESV (reference sequence). The CDR3 totals 18 residues. The CDR3 loop reads CASSASRMRTGLPREQYF.

The gene calls are TRBV30 and TRBJ1-1; TCRdb indicates TRBD1, and absent DNA this call remains unverified. The CDR3 has 12 residues. Germline lookup yields CDR1 GTSNPN and CDR2 SVGIG (reference sequence). CDR3 in amino acids: CAWNPRGAEAFF. The full variable domain, rest sourced from reference TRBV30 and TRBJ1-1, is SQTIHQWPATLVQPVGSPLSLECTVEGTSNPNLYWYRQAAGRGLQLLFYSVGIGQISSEVPQNLSASRPQDRQFILSSKKLLLSDSGFYLCAWNPRGAEAFFGQGTRLTVV.

This chain uses TRBV24-1 with TRBJ2-3; absent DNA, TCRdb's TRBD2 call cannot be checked. CDR3 length: 14 residues. From germline, CDR1 is KGHDR and CDR2 SFDVKD. CDR3 region: CATSDPGLSDTQYF.

This chain uses TRBV9 with TRBJ2-1; no DNA is available, so the TRBD2 call from TCRdb remains unchecked. The CDR3 loop spans 16 amino acids. Germline CDR1 is SGDLS and CDR2 is YYNGEE. This CDR3 reads CASSVEGRGGYNEQFF.

V is TRBV12-3 or TRBV12-4 and J is TRBJ2-1; TCRdb picks TRBD1, but there is no DNA to check that call. This CDR3 is built from 16 residues. CDR3 region: CASSSRAGVHNNEQFF.

This sequence joins TRBV20-1 and TRBJ2-7; absent DNA, TCRdb's TRBD1 call cannot be checked. Germline V gene lookup returns CDR1 DFQATT and CDR2 SNEGSKA (reference sequence). The CDR3 is made up of 14 amino acids. The CDR3 loop is CSASSGGSSYEQYF.

V usage is TRBV20-1 and J usage is TRBJ2-1; TCRdb designates TRBD2, a call that cannot be tested without DNA. The CDR3 spans 15 residues. Germline assignment: CDR1 DFQATT and CDR2 SNEGSKA (reference sequence). The CDR3 sequence: CSARTKRGGYNEQFF.

This chain links TRBV20-1 with TRBJ2-1; TCRdb's D call, TRBD1, is unchecked because there is no DNA. Germline CDR1 reads DFQATT; CDR2 reads SNEGSKA (reference sequence). CDR3 size: 16 residues. The CDR3 sequence is CSARTLGRGNYNEQFF.

The chain uses TRBV10-3 and TRBJ2-7; the TRBD2 assignment by TCRdb is unverifiable without DNA. Looked up from germline, CDR1 is ENHRY and CDR2 is SYGVKD. The CDR3 has 14 amino acids. The CDR3 reads CAISGGDRGYEQYF.

The chain carries TRBV5-6 and TRBJ2-7; TCRdb picks TRBD1, but there is no DNA to check that call. There are 14 residues in the CDR3. Germline V gene sequence: CDR1 SGHDT, CDR2 YYEEEE. The CDR3 protein is CASTWGQDYYEQYF.